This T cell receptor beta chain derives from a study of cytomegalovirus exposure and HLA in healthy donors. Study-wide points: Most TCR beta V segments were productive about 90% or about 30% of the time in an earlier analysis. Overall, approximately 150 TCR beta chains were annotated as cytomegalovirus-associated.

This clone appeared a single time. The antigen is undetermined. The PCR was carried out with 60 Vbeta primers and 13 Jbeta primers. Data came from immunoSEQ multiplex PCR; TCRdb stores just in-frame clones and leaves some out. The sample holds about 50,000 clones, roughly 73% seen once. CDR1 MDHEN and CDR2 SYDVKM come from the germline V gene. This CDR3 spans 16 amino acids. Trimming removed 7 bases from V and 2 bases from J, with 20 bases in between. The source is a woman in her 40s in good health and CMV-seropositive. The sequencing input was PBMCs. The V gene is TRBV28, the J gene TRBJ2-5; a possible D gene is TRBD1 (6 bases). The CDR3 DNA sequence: TGTGCCAGCACCCTCCCGGGACACCCGAGTCAAGAGACCCAGTACTTC. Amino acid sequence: CASTLPGHPSQETQYF.